A selection of T cell receptor beta chains follows, all from one sample in a study of cytomegalovirus exposure and HLA in healthy donors. The protocol was immunoSEQ multiplex PCR, while the TCRdb copy is restricted to in-frame clones and leaves out a portion. This table holds about 180,000 clones, just under 80% found once. Source material: PBMCs. The source is a woman aged 30 to 39 in good health and CMV-seronegative. CDR3s include the opening cysteine and the closing phenylalanine or tryptophan. Fields, in order: clone size, V gene, D gene, J gene, CDR3 DNA, CDR3 protein. D genes are given only for firm matches. Size is omitted from some rows. Given values are once, few, many or a class for expanded clones.

>-|TRBV11-2|-|TRBJ1-1
TGTGCCAGCAGCTCTTACACTGAAGCTTTCTTT
CASSSYTEAFF
>-|TRBV10-3|-|TRBJ2-3
TGTGCCATCAGTGAGTCAGGGCAGGGCGCAGATACGCAGTATTTT
CAISESGQGADTQYF
>-|TRBV6-6|-|TRBJ1-5
TGTGCCAGCAGTCAAGTAGATAGCAATCAGCCCCAGCATTTT
CASSQVDSNQPQHF
>-|TRBV30|-|TRBJ2-7
TGTGCCTGGAGTCATTCCGTCAGGTACGAGCAGTACTTC
CAWSHSVRYEQYF
>few|TRBV30|-|TRBJ1-5
TGTGCCTGGAGTGTAAGCCTCAGCAATCAGCCCCAGCATTTT
CAWSVSLSNQPQHF
>-|TRBV21-1|-|TRBJ2-5
TGTGCCAGCAGCAAAGCGCAGACTCAAGAGACCCAGTACTTC
CASSKAQTQETQYF
>-|TRBV4-1|-|TRBJ1-4
TGCGCCAGCAGCCAAGAAGGGCAGGGAAAAGAAAAACTGTTTTTT
CASSQEGQGKEKLFF
>-|TRBV2|-|TRBJ1-2
TGTGCCAGCAGTGGACAGATATATGGCTACACCTTC
CASSGQIYGYTF
>-|TRBV21-1|-|TRBJ2-5
TGTGCCAGCAGCAAAGGGACAGTGAGCGAGACCCAGTACTTC
CASSKGTVSETQYF
>-|TRBV5-1|-|TRBJ1-1
TGCGCCAGCAGCTTGGGTCCAGGGAACACTGAAGCTTTCTTT
CASSLGPGNTEAFF
>-|TRBV5-1|-|TRBJ1-2
TGCGCCAGCAGCCCTATGACAGGTCCGAACTATGGCTACACCTTC
CASSPMTGPNYGYTF
>-|TRBV19|-|TRBJ1-1
TGTGCCAGTAGACCCCCCCTCAGGCCAATGAACACTGAAGCTTTCTTT
CASRPPLRPMNTEAFF
>-|TRBV6-5|-|TRBJ1-5
TGTGCCAGCAGCCCGCAGGGGAATCAGCCCCAGCATTTT
CASSPQGNQPQHF
>-|TRBV20-1|-|TRBJ1-2
TGCAGTGCTAGCTTCAGGGATGGCTACACCTTC
CSASFRDGYTF
>few|TRBV30|-|TRBJ1-2
TGTGCCTGGATCCCTCCCGGGGGGCCTTCCTATGGCTACACCTTC
CAWIPPGGPSYGYTF
>few|TRBV18|TRBD2|TRBJ2-3
TGTGCCAGCTCACCACGGACTAGCGGGGGTAGCACAGATACGCAGTATTTT
CASSPRTSGGSTDTQYF
>-|TRBV10-2|-|TRBJ2-7
TGCGCCAGCAGTGAAGAACACTACGAGCAGTACTTC
CASSEEHYEQYF
>-|TRBV7-8|TRBD2|TRBJ2-7
TGTGCCAGCAGCCCTCGTACTAGCGGGGGGGCTTCCTACGAGCAGTACTTC
CASSPRTSGGASYEQYF
>few|TRBV5-1|-|TRBJ1-2
TGCGCCAGCAGCTTAAGTGTGTCAGGGGGCTACACCTTC
CASSLSVSGGYTF
>-|TRBV25-1|-|TRBJ2-1
TGTGCCAGCAGTGAATATAGAGGGGGGGGGCACAATGAGCAGTTCTTC
CASSEYRGGGHNEQFF
>few|TRBV9|TRBD2|TRBJ2-7
TGTGCCAGCAGCTTACCTTTCAGCGGGGGGGACCTCACCTACGAGCAGTACTTC
CASSLPFSGGDLTYEQYF
>-|TRBV10-2|TRBD1|TRBJ1-2
TGCGCCAGCAGTCCGGGACAGGGAGATTATGGCTACACCTTC
CASSPGQGDYGYTF
>-|TRBV4-3|-|TRBJ2-2
TGCGCCAGCAGCTTAAAGGGCAGGGCGAACACCGGGGAGCTGTTTTTT
CASSLKGRANTGELFF
>-|TRBV4-3|-|TRBJ1-3
TGCGCCAGCAGCCAAGAATCCCTCGGAAACACCATATATTTT
CASSQESLGNTIYF
>-|TRBV6-1|TRBD1|TRBJ1-5
TGTGCCAGCAGTATGACAGGGAATAGCAATCAGCCCCAGCATTTT
CASSMTGNSNQPQHF
>few|TRBV4-1|TRBD1|TRBJ1-4
TGCGCCAGCAGCCAACCACAGGGGGCAGGTAATGAAAAACTGTTTTTT
CASSQPQGAGNEKLFF
>-|TRBV6-4|-|TRBJ1-6
TGTGCCAGCAGTGACTCGATTCAGGGGCGGTACTCACCCCTCCACTTT
CASSDSIQGRYSPLHF
>-|TRBV2|-|TRBJ1-3
TGTGCCAGCAGCCCACAGGGTGCTGGAAACACCATATATTTT
CASSPQGAGNTIYF
>-|TRBV28|-|TRBJ1-1
TGTGCCAGCAGGGGCGGGGTCGTGAACACTGAAGCTTTCTTT
CASRGGVVNTEAFF
>-|TRBV6-1|-|TRBJ2-7
TGTGCCAGCAGTGAAGCTTTGGGCAGGCCCTACGAGCAGTACTTC
CASSEALGRPYEQYF
>-|TRBV2|-|TRBJ1-2
TGTGCCAGCAGTGAAGCGGCGGGACGGGGCTATGGCTACACCTTC
CASSEAAGRGYGYTF
>-|TRBV6-1|-|TRBJ1-5
TGTGCCAGCAGGAGAGGGCCCGATCAGCCCCAGCATTTT
CASRRGPDQPQHF
>-|TRBV30|-|TRBJ2-7
TGTGCCTGGAGTGTACGGTCTTTGTCTTACGAGCAGTACTTC
CAWSVRSLSYEQYF
>-|TRBV29-1|TRBD1|TRBJ1-2
TGCAGCGTCTGGCAGGGGGATGGCTACACCTTC
CSVWQGDGYTF
>-|TRBV29-1|-|TRBJ1-1
TGCAGCTGGAGTAGGGGGACAAACACTGAAGCTTTCTTT
CSWSRGTNTEAFF
>-|TRBV9|-|TRBJ1-2
TGTGCCAGCAGCGTAGCACAGGGACATTACTATGGCTACACCTTC
CASSVAQGHYYGYTF
>-|TRBV7-2|TRBD2|TRBJ2-5
TGTGCCAGCAGCTCTGGGACTAGCGGGGGAGAGACCCAGTACTTC
CASSSGTSGGETQYF
>few|TRBV25-1|TRBD1|TRBJ1-2
TGTGCCACCCTTGGACAGGGTTCCTATTATGGCTACACCTTC
CATLGQGSYYGYTF
>few|TRBV13|TRBD1|TRBJ1-2
TGTGCCAGCAGCTCAACCGGGACAGGGGTTTACAGGGGCTACACCTTC
CASSSTGTGVYRGYTF
>-|TRBV6-5|-|TRBJ1-1
TGTGCCAGCAGTTACTTACGGACAGCCATGAACACTGAAGCTTTCTTT
CASSYLRTAMNTEAFF
>-|TRBV15|TRBD2|TRBJ2-1
TGTGCCACCAGCAGCCAAACTAGCGGGGGGGCAAATGAGCAGTTCTTC
CATSSQTSGGANEQFF
>-|TRBV6-5|-|TRBJ1-5
TGTGCCAGCAGTTTAGCAGGGAATGGTCAGCCCCAGCATTTT
CASSLAGNGQPQHF
>-|TRBV9|-|TRBJ1-1
TGTGCCAGCAGCGTAGAGCCGACAGGCCTCCCTGAAGCTTTCTTT
CASSVEPTGLPEAFF
>once|TRBV30|-|TRBJ2-7
TGTGCCTGGAGTGTGCGTACGCGGCCCACCTACGAGCAGTACTTC
CAWSVRTRPTYEQYF
>once|TRBV2|TRBD1|TRBJ2-2
TGTGCCAGCGGGTCCCGGCAGGGGGAAAGCGGGGAGCTGTTTTTT
CASGSRQGESGELFF
>-|TRBV7-8|TRBD1|TRBJ2-5
TGTGCCAGCAGCTTAAGGAGGACAGGGAGCGGAGTGTCCCAGTACTTC
CASSLRRTGSGVSQYF
>-|TRBV25-1|TRBD1|TRBJ2-1
TGTGCCAGCAGTGATCGGACAGGGGGCCCCTACAATGAGCAGTTCTTC
CASSDRTGGPYNEQFF
>few|TRBV5-4|-|TRBJ1-2
TGTGCCAGCAGCTTACAGAATAACTATGGCTACACCTTC
CASSLQNNYGYTF
>-|TRBV11-2|TRBD1|TRBJ1-2
TGTGCCAGCAGCACAACGGGACAGTATGGCTACACCTTC
CASSTTGQYGYTF
>-|TRBV7-9|TRBD2|TRBJ2-7
TGTGCCAGCAGCTTCAACCCTGAGCGGGGGTCTTCCTACGAGCAGTACTTC
CASSFNPERGSSYEQYF
>-|TRBV9|TRBD2|TRBJ2-1
TGTGCCAGCAGCGTAGCGGGGGGGCCCTACAATGAGCAGTTCTTC
CASSVAGGPYNEQFF
>-|TRBV9|TRBD1|TRBJ1-1
TGTGCCAGCAGTCGCGGACAGGGGAACACTGAAGCTTTCTTT
CASSRGQGNTEAFF
>-|TRBV30|-|TRBJ2-7
TGTGCCTGGACCCCAACTATCTACGAGCAGTACTTC
CAWTPTIYEQYF